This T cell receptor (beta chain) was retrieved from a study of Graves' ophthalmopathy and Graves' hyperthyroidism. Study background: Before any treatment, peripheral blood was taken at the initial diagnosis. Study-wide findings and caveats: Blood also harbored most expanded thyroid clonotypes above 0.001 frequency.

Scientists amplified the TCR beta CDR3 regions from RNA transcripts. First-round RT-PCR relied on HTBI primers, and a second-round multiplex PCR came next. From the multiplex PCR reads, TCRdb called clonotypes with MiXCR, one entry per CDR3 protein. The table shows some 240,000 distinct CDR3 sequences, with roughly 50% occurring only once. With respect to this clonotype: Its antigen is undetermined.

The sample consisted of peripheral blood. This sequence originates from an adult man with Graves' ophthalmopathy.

DNA of the CDR3: TGCAGTGCTAGAGACCGGCTAGCGGTTAAAGTCGACGAGCAGTACTTC. Protein: CSARDRLAVKVDEQYF. The genes are TRBV20-1 and TRBJ2-7; 7 nucleotides agree with TRBD2. The CDR3 loop spans 16 amino acids. Germline CDR1 DFQATT, CDR2 SNEGSKA (reference sequence). V shed 0 bases and J 5 bases; nucleotides not matched to a gene: 13.